Listed below are T cell receptor beta chains from one sample, sequenced in a study of T cell responses to AZD1222 COVID-19 vaccine. TCRdb's table, derived via immunoSEQ multiplex PCR, lists solely in-frame clones and lacks some. The sample has 150,000 or so clones, 91% seen once. The material was peripheral blood, obtained on day 0 of AZD1222 vaccination. Receptors originate from an adult in good health. CDR3s include the opening cysteine and the closing phenylalanine or tryptophan.

CDR3 length	V gene	J gene	CDR3 protein
15	TRBV5-1	TRBJ1-2	CASSLAAEGLGGYTF
15	TRBV30	TRBJ2-7	CAWSVKGQGTYEQYF
15	TRBV4-1	TRBJ1-1	CASSQDTAGRLEAFF
14	TRBV29-1	TRBJ2-5	CSVVRGSKQETQYF
14	TRBV3-1/TRBV3-2	TRBJ2-7	CASSPLGGSYEQYF
14	TRBV29-1	TRBJ2-1	CSVQGTSGYNEQFF
16	TRBV6-5	TRBJ1-2	CASSSTAGRYFHGYTF
14	TRBV27	TRBJ2-7	CASRGLGQLYEQYF
15	TRBV28	TRBJ2-2	CASSLRDRAVGELFF
14	TRBV5-5	TRBJ1-1	CASSLRVRNTEAFF
19	TRBV28	TRBJ1-1	CASSLVTAIPQGADTEAFF
13	TRBV28	TRBJ1-1	CASSHGDRATAFF
15	TRBV7-9	TRBJ1-1	CASSFHGRGGTEAFF
15	TRBV28	TRBJ1-3	CASSPQGYSGNTIYF
12	TRBV10-3	TRBJ2-3	CAIKGATDTQYF
14	TRBV7-3	TRBJ2-7	CASSLGSGGHEQYF
14	TRBV15	TRBJ2-7	CATSREQGTYEQYF
15	TRBV13	TRBJ1-6	CASSLRTGRNSPLHF
15	TRBV5-1	TRBJ2-1	CASSLRDRGPNEQFF
17	TRBV15	TRBJ2-3	CATSRDQRRIITDTQYF
15	TRBV11-3	TRBJ2-2	CASSPGTSDTGELFF
15	TRBV10-2	TRBJ2-1	CASSPGGRAYNEQFF
16	TRBV28	TRBJ2-2	CASSRRQGMNTGELFF
15	TRBV28	TRBJ2-7	CASSPGQATTYEQYF
13	TRBV28	TRBJ1-1	CASSRKSGTEAFF
14	TRBV2	TRBJ1-3	CASSPGQGRGTIYF
15	TRBV5-6	TRBJ2-7	CASRFLAGDPYEQYF
14	TRBV5-4	TRBJ1-1	CASSLGVGSTEAFF
14	TRBV6-6	TRBJ2-7	CASSYSLWIYEQYF